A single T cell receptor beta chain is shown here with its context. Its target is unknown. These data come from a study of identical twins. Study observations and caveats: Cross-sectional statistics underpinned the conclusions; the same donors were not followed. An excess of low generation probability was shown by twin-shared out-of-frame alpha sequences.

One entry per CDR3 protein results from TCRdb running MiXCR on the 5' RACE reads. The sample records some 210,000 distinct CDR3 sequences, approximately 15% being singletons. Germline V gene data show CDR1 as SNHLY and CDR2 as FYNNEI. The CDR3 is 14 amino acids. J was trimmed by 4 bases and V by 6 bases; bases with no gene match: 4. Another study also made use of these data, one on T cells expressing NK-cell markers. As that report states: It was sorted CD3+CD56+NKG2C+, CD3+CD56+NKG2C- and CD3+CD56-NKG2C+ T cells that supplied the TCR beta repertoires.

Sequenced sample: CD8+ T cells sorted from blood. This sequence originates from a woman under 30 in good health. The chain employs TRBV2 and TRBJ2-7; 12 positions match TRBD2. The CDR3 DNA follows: TGTGCCAGCAGCGGACTAGCGGGACGTTACGAGCAGTACTTC. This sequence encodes CASSGLAGRYEQYF.